What follows is one T cell receptor (beta chain) and its context. Its target is unknown. Gene names are the mouse ones. The data are from a study of tissue T cells after allogeneic stem cell transplantation. Study results and caveats: Blood and spleen captured only part of the tissue TCR repertoire.

TCRbeta CDR3 was sequenced at survey depth with template counts. Libraries were prepared by immunoSEQ multiplex PCR; TCRdb keeps only in-frame clonotypes and omits some of them. This sample yields around 7,000 clones, of which roughly 47% are seen a single time; 9.5% to 15% belongs to the top ten. Time point given: mouse harvest day 7 after allogeneic transplant. Each mouse received 10^7 T-cell-depleted marrow cells plus 10^6 splenic CD5+ T cells by tail vein. Tissues came from B6→BALB/c major-mismatch GVHD mice at day 7 or 14. The sample taken for sequencing was lymph node tissue. This receptor was identified in a female BALB/c mouse given C57BL/6 T cells with graft-versus-host disease after an allogeneic hematopoietic cell transplant.

The sequenced part of the CDR3 DNA is TGTGCCAGCAGTCTCGGGACAGTAAACACAGAAGTCTTC. This sequence encodes CASSLGTVNTEVF. The full CDR3 sequence reads CASSLGTVNTEVFF. The chain couples TRBV26 to TRBJ1-1; TRBD1 agrees at 7 bases. The read is 1 residue too short to cover the CDR3 end, so that end is filled in from the germline J gene. The V segment lost 3 bases and the J segment 1 base; nucleotides outside the gene matches: 2. CDR1 KGHPV and CDR2 FQNQEV come from the germline V gene (reference sequence). The CDR3 has 14 residues.